A selection of T cell receptor beta chains follows, all from one sample in a study of Ad26.COV2.S vaccination and SARS-CoV-2 variants. TCRdb's copy holds only in-frame clones and misses some; the assay was immunoSEQ multiplex PCR. Here the sample spans hundreds of thousands of clones, roughly 87% being singletons. The starting material was peripheral blood, obtained in a trial of Ad26.COV2.S vaccine versus placebo. The source of these receptors is a person aged 18-65 years who received the Ad26.COV2.S COVID-19 vaccine or a placebo. Both conserved end residues are part of each CDR3. The D gene is left open where the match is weak. Clone sizes are given selectively: once, few, many, or a class where the clone is expanded.

v_call	d_call	clone_size	j_call	cdr3_nt	cdr3_aa
TRBV5-8	NA	NA	TRBJ2-7	TGTGCCAGCAGCCTAACCCGGGACGAGCAGTACTTC	CASSLTRDEQYF
TRBV10-3	TRBD1	NA	TRBJ2-3	TGTGCCATCAGTCGGACAGGGGGGTGGACAGATACGCAGTATTTT	CAISRTGGWTDTQYF
TRBV19	NA	NA	TRBJ2-6	TGTGCCAGTAGTATAGGCTGGGTCTTCGCGGGTCACTCTGGGGCCAACGTCCTGACTTTC	CASSIGWVFAGHSGANVLTF
TRBV7-2	NA	many	TRBJ1-2	TGTGCCAGCAGCTTAGGGGGGCAGGGGAATGGCTACACCTTC	CASSLGGQGNGYTF
TRBV7-2	TRBD1	once	TRBJ2-7	TGTGCCAGCAGCTTAGCGGGGACAGATCCACTCTACGAGCAGTACTTC	CASSLAGTDPLYEQYF
TRBV4-3	NA	NA	TRBJ1-3	TGCGCCAGCAGCCAAGGGCTGTTTACAAACACCATATATTTT	CASSQGLFTNTIYF
TRBV29-1	TRBD1	NA	TRBJ1-5	TGCAGCGTTGGTTACCGGGACAGGGGTACTCAGCCCCAGCATTTT	CSVGYRDRGTQPQHF
TRBV5-1	TRBD2	NA	TRBJ2-5	TGCGCCAGCAGGGGTCGATACGGGACTAGCGGGGAAGAGACCCAGTACTTC	CASRGRYGTSGEETQYF
TRBV4-2	NA	NA	TRBJ2-1	TGTGCCAGCAGCCAAGGCGGGACTTTCTACAATGAGCAGTTCTTC	CASSQGGTFYNEQFF
TRBV7-6	NA	NA	TRBJ2-1	TGTGCCAGCACCACATACGACAATGAGCAGTTCTTC	CASTTYDNEQFF
TRBV6-6	TRBD1	NA	TRBJ1-2	TGTGCCAGCAGTCTGACAGGGACTTATGGCTACACCTTC	CASSLTGTYGYTF
TRBV5-1	NA	NA	TRBJ2-5	TGCGCCAGCAGCTCCAAAGAGACCCAGTACTTC	CASSSKETQYF
TRBV4-3	NA	NA	TRBJ2-1	TGCGCCAGCAGCCAAGACATGACCCAGCAGTTCTTC	CASSQDMTQQFF
TRBV19	NA	NA	TRBJ1-3	TGTGCCAGTAGTCTCCGCAGGGGCCCCGGAAACACCATATATTTT	CASSLRRGPGNTIYF
TRBV7-2	NA	NA	TRBJ2-5	TGTGCCAGCAGCTTAAGGACAGCCAAAGAGACCCAGTACTTC	CASSLRTAKETQYF
TRBV4-3	NA	once	TRBJ1-6	TGCGCCAGCAGCCAAGATGATGATAATTCACCCCTCCACTTT	CASSQDDDNSPLHF
TRBV20-1	NA	NA	TRBJ1-2	TGCAGTGGGGGGTCCAACTATGGCTACACCTTC	CSGGSNYGYTF
TRBV30	NA	NA	TRBJ1-5	TGTGCCTGGAGCTTCGGGAGCAATCAGCCCCAGCATTTT	CAWSFGSNQPQHF
TRBV29-1	NA	few	TRBJ2-1	TGCAGCGTTGTAGGTCAGGGGAGGGGGGAATCCTACAATGAGCAGTTCTTC	CSVVGQGRGESYNEQFF
TRBV9	NA	NA	TRBJ1-3	TGTGCCAGCAGCGTTCTTGGTGGGGGTCGGAACACCATATATTTT	CASSVLGGGRNTIYF
TRBV30	NA	once	TRBJ1-2	TGTGCCTGGAGCCCCGACAGGCCTAACTATGGCTACACCTTC	CAWSPDRPNYGYTF
TRBV9	TRBD1	NA	TRBJ1-2	TGTGCCAGCAGCGTAGGAGGGGCAGGGGGTGGCTATGGCTACACCTTC	CASSVGGAGGGYGYTF
TRBV7-9	TRBD1	NA	TRBJ1-5	TGTGCCAGCAGCCCAGGGACAGGGGTGGGCAATCAGCCCCAGCATTTT	CASSPGTGVGNQPQHF
TRBV12-5	NA	NA	TRBJ2-3	TGTGCTAGTGGCCCGGGGGCAGATACGCAGTATTTT	CASGPGADTQYF
TRBV7-2	NA	NA	TRBJ2-6	TGTGCCAGCAGCTTGGACACCTCTGGGGCCAACGTCCTGACTTTC	CASSLDTSGANVLTF
TRBV7-8	NA	NA	TRBJ2-1	TGTGCCAGCAGCTTAAGGGAGTACAATGAGCAGTTCTTC	CASSLREYNEQFF
TRBV28	NA	NA	TRBJ2-7	TGTGCCAGCAGTTTGCCCGGCTACGAGCAGTACTTC	CASSLPGYEQYF
TRBV28	NA	NA	TRBJ2-5	TGTGCCAGCAGTTCCCAACAGGGCGGTGGCGAGACCCAGTACTTC	CASSSQQGGGETQYF
TRBV16	NA	NA	TRBJ1-1	TGTGCCAGCAGCCAGAATTCGGGCCCCGAAGCTTTCTTT	CASSQNSGPEAFF
TRBV5-1	TRBD2	NA	TRBJ2-3	TGCGCCAGCAGGACTAGCGGGGGGGCCAGGGATACGCAGTATTTT	CASRTSGGARDTQYF
TRBV5-6	NA	NA	TRBJ1-6	TGTGCCAGCAGCCTAGACAGAAGTTCACCCCTCCACTTT	CASSLDRSSPLHF
TRBV10-3	TRBD2	NA	TRBJ2-1	TGTGCCATCAGTGGCTCAGCGGGGGCCCGGGGGAATGAGCAGTTCTTC	CAISGSAGARGNEQFF
TRBV11-2	NA	NA	TRBJ1-2	TGTGCCAGCAGCTTAGATCGGGACCTCCACACCTTC	CASSLDRDLHTF
TRBV29-1	NA	NA	TRBJ1-2	TGCAGCGGTACTGCTGGGTCAGGCTATGGCTACACCTTC	CSGTAGSGYGYTF
TRBV28	TRBD2	NA	TRBJ2-3	TGTGCCAGCAGTTTATTTCGGGGAAGGTCAACTAGCGGGGGCACAGATACGCAGTATTTT	CASSLFRGRSTSGGTDTQYF
TRBV6-2/TRBV6-3	NA	NA	TRBJ2-2	TGTGCCAGCAGTTCGACTTACACCGGGGAGCTGTTTTTT	CASSSTYTGELFF
TRBV19	TRBD1	once	TRBJ2-2	TGTGCCAGTAGTCGGCAGACAGGGTTCGGGGAGCTGTTTTTT	CASSRQTGFGELFF
TRBV28	TRBD1	NA	TRBJ2-2	TGTGCCAGCAGTTCTGGGGACAGGGTAACGAACACCGGGGAGCTGTTTTTT	CASSSGDRVTNTGELFF
TRBV7-2	TRBD2	NA	TRBJ2-3	TGTGCCAGCAGTACCGGGACTAGCGCACATACGCAGTATTTT	CASSTGTSAHTQYF
TRBV3-1/TRBV3-2	TRBD2	NA	TRBJ2-5	TGTGCCAGCAGCCTCCGCGGGGGGACCCAGTACTTC	CASSLRGGTQYF